The subject of this entry is one TCR beta chain. The entirety of the isolated RNA underwent reverse transcription, so expressed TCRB transcripts were sequenced. Repertoires were generated with immunoSEQ multiplex PCR, while TCRdb's copy carries only in-frame clones and drops some. The repertoire includes under 900,000 clones, roughly 15% of them detected once, and about 0.02% sits in the top ten. The CDR3 totals 18 residues. The trim removed 2 bases at V and 5 bases at J, leaving 14 bases unmatched. In germline, CDR1 is SGHRS, CDR2 YFSETQ. These data originate in a study of beta chain features in type 1 diabetes.

This sequence joins TRBV5-1 and TRBJ2-2; 8 bases fit TRBD2. The receptor's source is a woman under 30 in good health. The sample comprised naive CD4+ T cells from blood. Here the CDR3 reads CASSFASGLTGETGELFF. The CDR3 DNA is TGCGCCAGCAGCTTTGCTAGCGGGCTAACGGGAGAAACCGGGGAGCTGTTTTTT.